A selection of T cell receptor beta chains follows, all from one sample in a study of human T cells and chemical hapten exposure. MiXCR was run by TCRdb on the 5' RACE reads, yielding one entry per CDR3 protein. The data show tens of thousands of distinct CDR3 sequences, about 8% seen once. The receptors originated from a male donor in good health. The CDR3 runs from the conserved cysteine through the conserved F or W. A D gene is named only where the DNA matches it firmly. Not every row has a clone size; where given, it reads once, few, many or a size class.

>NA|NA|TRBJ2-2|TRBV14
TGTGCCAGCAGCCAAGACTCCAGGGTCACCGGGGAGCTGTTTTTT
CASSQDSRVTGELFF
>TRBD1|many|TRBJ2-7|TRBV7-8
TGTGCCAGCAGCTTAGGGGGACAGGGGCTGGACGAGCAGTACTTC
CASSLGGQGLDEQYF
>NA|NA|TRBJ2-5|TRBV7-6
TGTGCCAGCAGCGTCCTGGCGTACCAAGAGACCCAGTACTTC
CASSVLAYQETQYF
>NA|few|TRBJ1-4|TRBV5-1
TGCGCCAGCAGCTTGGAAGGGGCCGCGAGCAATGAAAAACTGTTTTTT
CASSLEGAASNEKLFF
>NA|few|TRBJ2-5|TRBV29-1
TGCAGCGTTGAAGGCCGAATGGGACACGAAATAGAGACCCAGTACTTC
CSVEGRMGHEIETQYF
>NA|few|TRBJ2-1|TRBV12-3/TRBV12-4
TGTGCCAGCAGTGGGGGGGGGGGCCAGTACAATGAGCAGTTCTTC
CASSGGGGQYNEQFF
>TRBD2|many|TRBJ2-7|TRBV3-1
TGTGCCAGCAGCCAACTGGGAGGGCCCAGCTACGAGCAGTACTTC
CASSQLGGPSYEQYF
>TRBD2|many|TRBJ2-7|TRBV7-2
TGTGCCAGCAGCTTAGGAGGCGGGGGAGCGGGCGAGCAGTACTTC
CASSLGGGGAGEQYF
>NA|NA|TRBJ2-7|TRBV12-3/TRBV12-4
TGTGCCAGCGGCCAGCGACAGGACTCCTACGAGCAGTACTTC
CASGQRQDSYEQYF
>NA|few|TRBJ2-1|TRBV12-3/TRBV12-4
TGTGCCAGCAGTCAGGGGGGGGCGCGGAATGAGCAGTTCTTC
CASSQGGARNEQFF
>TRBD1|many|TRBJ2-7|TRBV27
TGTGCCAGCAGTTCCCCCGGGACAGGGGGTTCCTACGAGCAGTACTTC
CASSSPGTGGSYEQYF
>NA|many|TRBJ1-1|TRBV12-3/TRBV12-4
TGTGCCAGCAGTTTTACGGCAAGTGAAGCTTTCTTT
CASSFTASEAFF
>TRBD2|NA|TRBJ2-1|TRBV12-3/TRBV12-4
TGTGCCAGCAGTTTGTCGGGGGGGGACAATGAGCAGTTCTTC
CASSLSGGDNEQFF
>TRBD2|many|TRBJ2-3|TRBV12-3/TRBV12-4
TGTGCCAGCAGTCTTTATCATACTAGCGGGGGGGTAAACACAGATACGCAGTATTTT
CASSLYHTSGGVNTDTQYF
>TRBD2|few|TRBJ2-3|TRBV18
TGTGCCAGCTCACGCAGAGGGACTAGCGGTAGCACAGATACGCAGTATTTT
CASSRRGTSGSTDTQYF
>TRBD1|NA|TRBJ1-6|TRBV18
TGTGCCAGCTCACCAGCGCCAGGGGGATGGAGATCACCCCTCCACTTT
CASSPAPGGWRSPLHF
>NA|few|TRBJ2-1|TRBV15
TGTGCCACCAGCAGGGTCTCACAGGGTAACTCCTACAATGAGCAGTTCTTC
CATSRVSQGNSYNEQFF